Shown below are 9 T cell receptor beta chains from a single sample sequenced in a study of cytotoxic CD8 clonotypes in ibrutinib-treated CLL. Clones were sequenced by immunoSEQ multiplex PCR, and TCRdb holds only the in-frame ones, with some missing. The sample has about 140,000 clones; approximately 80% are singletons. Sequenced here: PBMCs, sampled after 12 months of ibrutinib treatment. The receptors originated from a human donor with chronic lymphocytic leukemia.

This sequence joins TRBV9 and TRBJ2-5; perhaps D is TRBD1 or TRBD2 (5 bases each). CDR1 is SGDLS and CDR2 is YYNGEE in the germline V gene. CDR3 size: 16 residues. V lost 0 bases, J lost 1 base, and 13 bases lay in between. CDR3 bases: TGTGCCAGCAGCGTAGATTGGGGGAGCGGCCAAGAGACCCAGTACTTC. This encodes CASSVDWGSGQETQYF. Full variable domain (outside the CDR3, taken from reference TRBV9 and TRBJ2-5): DSGVTQTPKHLITATGQRVTLRCSPRSGDLSVYWYQQSLDQGLQFLIQYYNGEERAKGNILERFSAQQFPDLHSELNLSSLELGDSALYFCASSVDWGSGQETQYFGPGTRLLVL.

V usage is TRBV4-2 and J usage is TRBJ2-1; 12 nucleotides align to TRBD2. The length of the CDR3 is 16 residues. Germline CDR1 and CDR2: LGHNA and YNFKEQ. The junction had 6 bases not matched to a gene; V was cut back by 0 bases and J by 9 bases. Written as DNA, the CDR3 is TGTGCCAGCAGCCAAGAGCTAGCGGGAGGGCCGGGTGAGCAGTTCTTC. As protein: CASSQELAGGPGEQFF.

The V and J genes are TRBV28 and TRBJ1-1; the D gene is possibly TRBD1 (6 bases). This CDR3 is 14 amino acids long. Trimming left V 7 bases short and J 8 bases short, with 20 bases between. CDR1 and CDR2 from the germline V gene are MDHEN and SYDVKM. CDR3 in amino acids: CASKAGATPQEAFF. The DNA of the CDR3 is TGTGCCAGCAAAGCGGGGGCCACACCACAGGAAGCTTTCTTT.

The chain recombines TRBV5-6 with TRBJ2-7; 10 bases line up with TRBD1. The CDR3 covers 16 residues. CDR1 and CDR2 from the germline V gene are SGHDT and YYEEEE. V lost 6 bases and J lost 6; bases outside the gene matches: 15. CDR3 nucleotide sequence: TGTGCCAGCAACGTTGGAAAGACAGGGGGCGTGGGCGAGCAGTACTTC. This sequence encodes CASNVGKTGGVGEQYF.

This clone was recorded once. This chain uses TRBV19 with TRBJ2-2, with 9 bases fitting TRBD1. The germline CDR1 and CDR2 sequences are LNHDA and SQIVND (reference sequence). The CDR3 spans 14 residues. V was clipped by 4 bases and J by 5 bases; unmatched bases: 2. CDR3 amino acids: CASSRTGETGELFF. CDR3 in DNA: TGTGCCAGTAGTAGGACAGGGGAGACCGGGGAGCTGTTTTTT.

This chain joins TRBV5-6 and TRBJ1-3, with 7 bases identical to TRBD1. The V segment lost 0 bases and the J segment 0 bases; nucleotides outside the gene matches: 0. The CDR3 has 15 residues. Germline CDR1 SGHDT, CDR2 YYEEEE. The CDR3 bases are TGTGCCAGCAGCTTGGGGACAGGCTCTGGAAACACCATATATTTT. Translating gives CASSLGTGSGNTIYF. The variable domain in full, with the rest retrieved from reference TRBV5-6 and TRBJ1-3, is DAGVTQSPTHLIKTRGQQVTLRCSPKSGHDTVSWYQQALGQGPQFIFQYYEEEERQRGNFPDRFSGHQFPNYSSELNVNALLLGDSALYLCASSLGTGSGNTIYFGEGSWLTVV.

The gene calls are TRBV4-3 and TRBJ1-4; no firm D call. The CDR3 length is 12 residues. Trimming removed 4 bases at V and 8 bases at J, with 8 bases between. Germline V lookup: CDR1 LGHNA, CDR2 YSLEER. The CDR3 is CASSPPSEKLFF. In nucleotides, the CDR3 is TGCGCCAGCAGCCCACCCTCCGAAAAACTGTTTTTT.

The genes are TRBV5-6 and TRBJ2-2; TRBD1 aligns across 7 bases. Trimming removed 1 base from V and 6 bases from J; junction bases left unmatched: 3. Germline V gene sequence: CDR1 SGHDT, CDR2 YYEEEE. This CDR3 region has 14 residues. The CDR3 DNA reads TGTGCCAGCAGCTTGACAGGGGTTGCCGGGGAGCTGTTTTTT. Its protein product is CASSLTGVAGELFF.

The V gene is TRBV4-2, the J gene TRBJ1-2; TRBD1 aligns across 8 bases. The CDR3 is 17 residues long. The germline gives CDR1 LGHNA, CDR2 YNFKEQ. The J segment lost 0 bases and the V segment lost 0 bases, leaving 6 bases of the junction unmatched. The CDR3 sequence: CASSQDSQTGANYGYTF. The CDR3 DNA reads as TGTGCCAGCAGCCAAGACAGCCAGACAGGGGCTAACTATGGCTACACCTTC.